The subject of this entry is one TCR beta chain. A read error may account for a junction end that differs from germline. The table came from immunoSEQ multiplex PCR; TCRdb's copy has only in-frame clones and leaves some out. The profile shows some 150,000 clones, 87% of them singletons. The CDR3 consists of 13 residues. Germline assignment: CDR1 SNHLY and CDR2 FYNNEI. This entry is derived from a study of blood T cell repertoires in COVID-19. This receptor was obtained from a woman aged 55-69 years with active or convalescent COVID-19. Sequences were obtained from peripheral blood. The V gene is TRBV2, the J gene TRBJ2-1; 9 nucleotides agree with TRBD2. The CDR3 region is CASRETKIAGEVF. The CDR3 DNA sequence: TGTGCCAGCAGAGAAACAAAGATAGCGGGGGAGGTCTTC.